This record concerns one T cell receptor (beta chain) sequence. In the authors' workflow: Amplification of reference gene primers provided the estimated nucleated cell counts. The assay was immunoSEQ multiplex PCR, and TCRdb's table has in-frame clones only and misses some. That table is the source of V, J and clone size, and D and trimming were worked out from the DNA. The repertoire holds 150,000 to 200,000 clones, roughly nine tenths seen once, with 0.6% to 1% in the top ten. The CDR3 length is 15 residues. The ends lost 6 bases at V and 3 bases at J; junction bases unmatched: 5. Germline V gene data show CDR1 as SGHRS and CDR2 as YFSETQ. These data come from a study of blood T cell repertoires in COVID-19. For the study at large: Some COVID-19 samples were acute and others convalescent; all came from the United States, Italy and Spain. PBMCs, B-cell-depleted T cells, or T cells provided the cDNA or gDNA that made up the material.

The sequence came from a woman in her 70s with acute or convalescent COVID-19. The specimen was peripheral blood. The rearrangement joins TRBV5-1 to TRBJ2-2; TRBD1 matches at 10 bases. This CDR3 is CASKTGTGDTGELFF. The CDR3 DNA reads as TGCGCCAGCAAAACCGGGACAGGGGACACCGGGGAGCTGTTTTTT. Full variable domain (rest looked up from reference TRBV5-1 and TRBJ2-2): KAGVTQTPRYLIKTRGQQVTLSCSPISGHRSVSWYQQTPGQGLQFLFEYFSETQRNKGNFPGRFSGRQFSNSRSEMNVSTLELGDSALYLCASKTGTGDTGELFFGEGSRLTVL.